These 21 T cell receptor beta chains came from one sample sequenced in a study of blood T cells in healthy people across ages. A second PCR, run for about 7 to 11 cycles, used a sample-barcoded 5' primer plus a J-beta primer mix. In TCRdb, the 5' RACE reads were re-called with MiXCR into one record per CDR3 protein. The sample gives approximately 1,000,000 distinct CDR3 sequences, around two fifths of which show up once; about an eighth is in the top ten. The sequencing sample was made of blood. Receptors were obtained from a man between 18 and 35 years old in good health.

J is TRBJ1-1 and V is TRBV29-1; no clear D gene. CDR1 and CDR2 from the germline V gene are SQVTM and ANQGSEA. The CDR3 has 13 residues. The ends were cut back, 4 bases at V and 3 bases at J, with 12 bases in the middle. The CDR3 bases are TGCAGCGTTGCCGGAACATGGGACACTGAAGCTTTCTTT. This sequence encodes CSVAGTWDTEAFF.

Only a few counts were recorded for this clonotype. The V call is TRBV25-1, the J call TRBJ2-1; D unclear. The CDR3 is 12 residues long. Germline CDR1 reads MGHDK; CDR2 reads SYGVNS. The germline V and J ends were trimmed by 7 bases and 8 bases, with 12 bases remaining between them. CDR3 sequence (DNA): TGTGCCAGCACCTCTAAGAGGTATGAGCAGTTCTTC. Residues: CASTSKRYEQFF.

CDR3 in DNA: TGTGCCAGCAGCTTCGAGCCGGACGGGATGGAGTACTTC. Its translation: CASSFEPDGMEYF. The J gene is TRBJ2-7, the V gene TRBV7-9, with D perhaps TRBD2 (5 bases). Per germline, CDR1 SEHNR and CDR2 FQNEAQ (reference sequence). Deletions cut 3 bases from V and 11 bases from J, with 17 bases between. CDR3 length equals 13 residues.

The V and J genes are TRBV6-5 and TRBJ2-1; TRBD1 might be the D (6 bases). Matching the DNA end better, TRBJ2-7 makes the J call doubtful. The germline CDR1 and CDR2 sequences are MNHEY and SVGAGI. CDR3 length: 16 residues. CDR3 DNA: TGTGCCAGCAGTTACTATGAGGGACACCAGGGGCATGAGCAGTACTTC. Encoded protein: CASSYYEGHQGHEQYF.

This clonotype was seen only a few times. CDR3 sequence (DNA): TGTGCCAGCAGGGACAGATCCTCTAACTATGGCTACACCTTC. Translating it yields CASRDRSSNYGYTF. This chain joins TRBV5-4 and TRBJ1-2, with D perhaps matching TRBD1 (6 bases). Trimming cost V 5 bases and J 0 bases, with 11 bases left between them. This CDR3 has 14 residues. Per germline, CDR1 SGHNT and CDR2 YYREEE (reference sequence).

The V and J genes are TRBV6-5 and TRBJ1-1; D may be TRBD1 (6 bases). The CDR3 consists of 14 residues. Germline V gives CDR1 MNHEY, CDR2 SVGAGI. Trimming took 6 bases from V and 1 from J, leaving 12 bases between them. The CDR3 is CASRSSGENTEAFF. CDR3 bases: TGTGCCAGCAGATCGTCAGGGGAGAACACTGAAGCTTTCTTT.

The rearrangement joins TRBV20-1 to TRBJ1-6; TRBD1 matches 9 bases. The germline V gene has CDR1 DFQATT and CDR2 SNEGSKA (reference sequence). V was pared by 3 bases and J by 7 bases, with 4 bases of the junction left unmatched. This CDR3 contains 14 residues. DNA of the CDR3: TGCAGTGCTAGTCCAGACAGGGGGAATTCACCCCTCCACTTT. Residues: CSASPDRGNSPLHF.

At least ten counts were recorded for this clonotype. This rearrangement joins TRBV12-3 or TRBV12-4 to TRBJ2-7, with D unclear. The CDR3 is 13 residues long. V gave up 6 bases and J gave up 4 bases, with 13 bases separating them. CDR3 region: CASSYINSYEQYF. CDR3 in DNA: TGTGCCAGCAGCTATATCAACAGTTACGAGCAGTACTTC.

The V call is TRBV12-3 or TRBV12-4, the J call TRBJ2-4; D not certain. TRBJ2-5 matches the DNA end more closely, so the J call is doubtful. CDR3 length: 15 amino acids. CDR3 loop: CASSFTSSGPPTQYF. CDR3 DNA sequence: TGTGCCAGCAGTTTCACTTCGAGTGGCCCCCCGACCCAGTACTTC.

V usage is TRBV2 and J usage is TRBJ2-5, with D possibly TRBD2 on 6 matching bases. Trimming cost V 0 bases and J 5 bases, with 16 bases left between them. The CDR3 extends over 16 amino acids. Germline CDR1 is SNHLY and CDR2 is FYNNEI. CDR3 sequence: CASSEALRNGGETQYF. CDR3 coding DNA: TGTGCCAGCAGTGAAGCGCTTCGGAACGGAGGGGAGACCCAGTACTTC.

This clonotype was detected once. The chain has TRBV4-2 and TRBJ1-2; D possibly corresponds to TRBD1 (5 bases). The CDR3 totals 16 residues. Trimming pared 0 bases from V and 6 bases from J, leaving 17 bases between. CDR1 is LGHNA and CDR2 is YNFKEQ in the germline V gene. CDR3 region: CASSQEGVRGGNGYTF. The CDR3, as DNA: TGTGCCAGCAGCCAAGAAGGGGTTAGGGGAGGGAATGGCTACACCTTC.

J is TRBJ2-3 and V is TRBV10-3; D not resolved. The CDR3 spans 15 residues. Trimming left V 0 bases short and J 0 bases short, with 7 bases between. Germline V gene lookup returns CDR1 ENHRY and CDR2 SYGVKD. In DNA, the CDR3 is TGTGCCATCAGTGAGTCGTCAGAAAGCACAGATACGCAGTATTTT. This sequence encodes CAISESSESTDTQYF.

This clonotype was observed a few times. The gene calls are TRBV20-1 and TRBJ1-5; D is unresolved. The CDR3 contains 13 residues. Trimming took 3 bases from V and 0 from J, leaving 6 bases between them. The V gene's germline CDR1 is DFQATT and CDR2 SNEGSKA (reference sequence). As DNA, the CDR3 is TGCAGTGCTAGGTTTAATAGCAATCAGCCCCAGCATTTT. Its translation: CSARFNSNQPQHF.

This clonotype was counted only a few times. V is TRBV20-1 and J is TRBJ2-1; D gene unclear. The CDR3 contains 13 residues. V was clipped by 6 bases and J by 3 bases, with 12 bases between them. Germline V CDR1 and CDR2: DFQATT, SNEGSKA (reference sequence). The CDR3 DNA follows: TGCAGTGCCGGCTATGAAATCTACAATGAGCAGTTCTTC. Translation gives CSAGYEIYNEQFF.

This rearrangement joins TRBV12-3 or TRBV12-4 to TRBJ1-4, with 9 bases aligning to TRBD1. The trim removed 5 bases at V and 4 bases at J, leaving 2 bases unmatched. There are 14 residues in the CDR3. For the CDR3, the DNA is TGTGCCAGCAGTAGGACAGGGGATAATGAAAAACTGTTTTTT. Encoded protein: CASSRTGDNEKLFF.

This clonotype was seen only a few times. The rearrangement joins TRBV20-1 to TRBJ1-5; 8 bases map to TRBD1. Germline-derived CDR1 and CDR2 are DFQATT and SNEGSKA (reference sequence). The CDR3 sequence is 13 residues long. Trimming took 4 bases from V and 4 from J; bases not matched to a gene: 3. CDR3: CSANRGSNQPQHF. In nucleotides, the CDR3 is TGCAGTGCTAACAGGGGGAGTAATCAGCCCCAGCATTTT.

The V call is TRBV14, the J call TRBJ1-2; D is ambiguous. V was clipped by 1 base and J by 7 bases, with 13 bases between them. The CDR3 totals 14 residues. Per the germline V gene, CDR1 is SGHDN and CDR2 is FVKESK. DNA of the CDR3: TGTGCCAGCAGCCAAGCCGGGTCCGCCCGTGGCTACACCTTC. The encoded protein is CASSQAGSARGYTF.

This clonotype appeared once. The chain carries TRBV27 and TRBJ2-1; D not resolved. Trimming left V 1 base short and J 0 bases short, with 10 bases between. This CDR3 has 16 amino acids. The germline V gene encodes CDR1 MNHEY and CDR2 SMNVEV (reference sequence). The CDR3 nucleotides are TGTGCCAGCAGTTTATTGGCCAAGAGCTCCTACAATGAGCAGTTCTTC. The encoded protein is CASSLLAKSSYNEQFF.

This clonotype has just a few counts. At one of its ends the junction is not consistent with the germline gene, which may arise from a read error. V is TRBV12-3 or TRBV12-4 and J is TRBJ1-6; D is ambiguous. The CDR3 sequence is 14 residues long. For the CDR3, the DNA is TGTGCCAGCAGCTTCTCCTCCGATAATTCACCCCTCCACTTT. Translated, it gives CASSFSSDNSPLHF.

V is TRBV20-1 and J is TRBJ1-1; TRBD1 might be the D (5 bases). Deletions cut 3 bases from V and 6 bases from J, with 14 bases between. CDR3 size: 13 residues. Germline CDR1 DFQATT, CDR2 SNEGSKA (reference sequence). CDR3 sequence reads: CSARPGPGSEAFF. CDR3 in DNA: TGCAGTGCTAGGCCGGGACCAGGGTCTGAAGCTTTCTTT.

DNA of the CDR3: TGTGCCAGCAGTTACTCGATCTGGGGCGATGGCTACACCTTC. This codes for CASSYSIWGDGYTF. The chain recombines TRBV6-5 with TRBJ1-2, with a possible D match to TRBD1 (5 bases). The CDR3 spans 14 residues. Trimming stripped 0 bases from V and 6 bases from J, with 11 bases between. CDR1 is MNHEY and CDR2 is SVGAGI in the germline V gene.